This T cell receptor beta chain was sequenced for a study of metastatic and nonmetastatic thyroid tumors. Study at large: Repertoire data that came from the blood and tumor or nodule tissue of malignant and benign thyroid patients were compared. General study points: Patients with malignant thyroid tumors reportedly had significantly higher TCR beta diversity than those with benign nodules, in blood and tumor.

The CDR3 is 15 amino acids. The V gene end was trimmed by 5 bases and the J gene end by 2 bases; junction bases not matched to a gene: 6. From germline, CDR1 is DFQATT and CDR2 SNEGSKA (reference sequence). MiXCR reprocessed the PCR reads for TCRdb. The repertoire holds more than 90,000 clones, with about 13% as singletons. This clone is a singleton in its sample. What it binds is unknown. Thyroid surgery had not been preceded by any treatment in any patient. This rearrangement joins TRBV20-1 to TRBJ2-1; 10 bases agree with TRBD2. The receptor's source is a female donor with papillary thyroid cancer or a benign thyroid nodule (not recorded which). Some clones in this sample may be carry-over from other donors' samples. The sequenced material came from blood. CDR3 sequence reads: CSAPSGRNTYNEQFF. The CDR3 DNA sequence: TGCAGTGCTCCTAGCGGGAGAAATACCTACAATGAGCAGTTCTTC.